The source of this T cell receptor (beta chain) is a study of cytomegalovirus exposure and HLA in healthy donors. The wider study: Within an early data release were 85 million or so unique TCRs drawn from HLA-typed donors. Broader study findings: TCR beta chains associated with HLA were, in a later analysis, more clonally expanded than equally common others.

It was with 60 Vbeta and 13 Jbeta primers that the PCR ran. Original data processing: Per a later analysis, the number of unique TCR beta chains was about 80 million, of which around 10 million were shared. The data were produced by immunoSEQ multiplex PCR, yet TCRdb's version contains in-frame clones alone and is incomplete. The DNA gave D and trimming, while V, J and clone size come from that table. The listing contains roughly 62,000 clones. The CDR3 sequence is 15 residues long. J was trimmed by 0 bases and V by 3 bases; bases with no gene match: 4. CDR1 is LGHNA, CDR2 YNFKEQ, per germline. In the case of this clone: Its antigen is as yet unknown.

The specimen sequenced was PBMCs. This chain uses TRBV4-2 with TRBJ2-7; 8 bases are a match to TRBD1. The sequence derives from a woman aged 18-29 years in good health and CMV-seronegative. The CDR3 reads CASSHTTGGSYEQYF. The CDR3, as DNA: TGTGCCAGCAGCCATACTACAGGGGGCTCCTACGAGCAGTACTTC.